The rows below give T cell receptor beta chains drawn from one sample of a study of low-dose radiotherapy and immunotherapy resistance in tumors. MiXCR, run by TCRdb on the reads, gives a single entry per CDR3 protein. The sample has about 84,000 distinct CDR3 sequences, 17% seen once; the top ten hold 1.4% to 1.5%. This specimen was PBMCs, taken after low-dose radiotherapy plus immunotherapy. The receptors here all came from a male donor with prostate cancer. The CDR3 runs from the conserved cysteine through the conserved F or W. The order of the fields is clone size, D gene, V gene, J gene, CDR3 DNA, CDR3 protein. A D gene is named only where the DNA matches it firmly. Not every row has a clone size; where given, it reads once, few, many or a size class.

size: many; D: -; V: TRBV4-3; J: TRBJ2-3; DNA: TGCGCCAGCAGCCAATACGAGGGTGGGGGCCTCACAGATACGCAGTATTTT; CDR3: CASSQYEGGGLTDTQYF
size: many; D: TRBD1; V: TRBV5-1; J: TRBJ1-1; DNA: TGCGCCAGCAGCGACATCAACAGGGGAAGCGGTGAAGCTTTCTTT; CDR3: CASSDINRGSGEAFF
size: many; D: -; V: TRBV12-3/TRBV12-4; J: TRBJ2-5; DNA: TGTGCCAGCAGTTTAGCGGGACGGGAGAATGGGGAGACCCAGTACTTC; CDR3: CASSLAGRENGETQYF
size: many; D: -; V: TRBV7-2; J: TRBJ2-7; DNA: TGTGCCAGCAGCCCAAGTTGGACGAGCTCCTACGAGCAGTACTTC; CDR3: CASSPSWTSSYEQYF
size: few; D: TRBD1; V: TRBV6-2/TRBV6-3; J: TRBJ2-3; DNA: TGTGCCAGCAGTAAAGGACAGGCGCGTAGCACAGATACGCAGTATTTT; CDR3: CASSKGQARSTDTQYF
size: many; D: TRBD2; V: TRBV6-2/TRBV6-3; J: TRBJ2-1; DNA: TGTGCCAGCGGGATGACTAGCGGGAGAGAGCAGTTCTTC; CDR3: CASGMTSGREQFF
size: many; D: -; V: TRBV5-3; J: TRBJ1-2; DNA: TGTGCCAGCAGCCCTGGCGGCTGGACCTCTAACTATGGCTACACCTTC; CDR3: CASSPGGWTSNYGYTF
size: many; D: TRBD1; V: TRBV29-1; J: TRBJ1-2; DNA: TGCAGCGTCCTGTGGGACAGGGGGTCAGGCTACACCTTC; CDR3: CSVLWDRGSGYTF
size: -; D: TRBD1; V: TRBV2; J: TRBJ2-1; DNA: TGTGCCAGCGGCCGGGACAGGGACTCCTACAATGAGCAGTTCTTC; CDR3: CASGRDRDSYNEQFF
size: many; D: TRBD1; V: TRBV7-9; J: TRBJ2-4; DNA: TGTGCCAGCAGCGAAGGGTACAGGGGGAAAAACATTCAGTACTTC; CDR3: CASSEGYRGKNIQYF
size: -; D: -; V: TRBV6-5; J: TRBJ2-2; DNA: TGTGCCAGCAGTTACTCGAGGACCGGGGAGCTGTTTTTT; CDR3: CASSYSRTGELFF
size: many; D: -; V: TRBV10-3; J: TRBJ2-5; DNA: TGTGCCATCAGTGAGGCTCTAGGCGGGACCCAGTACTTC; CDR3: CAISEALGGTQYF
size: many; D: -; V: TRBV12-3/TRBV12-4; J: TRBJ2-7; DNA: TGTGCCAGCAGAATTGAGGGCAGGGCTGGCGAGCAGTACTTC; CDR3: CASRIEGRAGEQYF
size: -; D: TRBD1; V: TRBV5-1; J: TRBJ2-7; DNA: TGCGCCAGCAGCTTGGGGGACAGGGTTCACGAGCAGTACTTC; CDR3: CASSLGDRVHEQYF
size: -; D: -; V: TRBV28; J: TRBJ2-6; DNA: TGTGCCAGCACAGGCGGAGGGGCCAACGTCCTGACTTTC; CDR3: CASTGGGANVLTF
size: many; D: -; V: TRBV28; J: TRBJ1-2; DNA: TGTGCCAGCAGTTCCGGGGGGTACACGATGAACTATGGCTACACCTTC; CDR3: CASSSGGYTMNYGYTF
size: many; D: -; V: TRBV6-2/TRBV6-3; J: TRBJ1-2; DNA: TGTGCCAGCGGGGCGATCGAACGCTATGGCTACACCTTC; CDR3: CASGAIERYGYTF
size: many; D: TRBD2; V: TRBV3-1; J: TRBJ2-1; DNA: TGTGCCAGCAGCCCCCGCCTTGCCGGGAGGGTCAATGAGCAGTTCTTC; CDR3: CASSPRLAGRVNEQFF
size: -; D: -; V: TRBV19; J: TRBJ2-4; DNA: TGTGCCAGTAGTATAAGCTGGCGGGAACTAATTCAGTACTTC; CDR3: CASSISWRELIQYF
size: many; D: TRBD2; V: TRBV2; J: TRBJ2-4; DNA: TGTGCCAGCAGTCCACGGCGGGGGTCAGCCAAAAACATTCAGTACTTC; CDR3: CASSPRRGSAKNIQYF
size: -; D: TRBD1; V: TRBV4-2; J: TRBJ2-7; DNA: TGTGCCAGCTCCTGGGGGACAGGGGCTTCCGACGAGCAGTACTTC; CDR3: CASSWGTGASDEQYF
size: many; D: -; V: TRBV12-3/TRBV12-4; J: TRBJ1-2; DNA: TGTGCCAGCAGCCCCTCCCGTGAGGTCTATGGCTACACCTTC; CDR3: CASSPSREVYGYTF
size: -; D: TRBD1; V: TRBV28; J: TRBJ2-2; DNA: TGTGCCAGCAGGGGGTCGGGACAGGGGTTCGGGGAGCTGTTTTTT; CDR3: CASRGSGQGFGELFF
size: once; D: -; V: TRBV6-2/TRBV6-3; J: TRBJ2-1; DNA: TGTGCCAGCAGTGGGATAGTTACCAATGAGCAGTTCTTC; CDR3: CASSGIVTNEQFF
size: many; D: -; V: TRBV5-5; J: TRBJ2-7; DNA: TGTGCCAGCAGCTTCGGGCTGGGCGGCTACGAGCAGTACTTC; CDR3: CASSFGLGGYEQYF
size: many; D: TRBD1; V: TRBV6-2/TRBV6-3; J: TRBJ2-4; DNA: TGTGCCAGCACTCGACAGGGGGCTAGCAACATTCAGTACTTC; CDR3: CASTRQGASNIQYF
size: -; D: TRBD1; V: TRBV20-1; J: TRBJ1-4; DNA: TGCAGTGCCGGTGGGACAGGGGTTGAAAAACTGTTTTTT; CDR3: CSAGGTGVEKLFF
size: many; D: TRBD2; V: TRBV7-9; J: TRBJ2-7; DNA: TGTGCCAGCAGTATTACTAGCGGGAGCCCCTCCTACGAGCAGTACTTC; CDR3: CASSITSGSPSYEQYF
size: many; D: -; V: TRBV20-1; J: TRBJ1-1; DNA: TGCAGTGCTAGGGACAACAGGGTCTCTCTAATTCGTCGCGGGGCTTTCTTT; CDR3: CSARDNRVSLIRRGAFF